This T cell receptor beta chain was retrieved from a study of blood T cell repertoires in COVID-19. Study as a whole: Samples taken during acute and convalescent COVID-19 were collected in the United States, Italy and Spain.

As processed by the authors: Estimation of nucleated cell counts was performed using reference gene primer amplification. Measured with immunoSEQ multiplex PCR; TCRdb has only the in-frame clones, and not every one. D and trimming were read from the DNA, whereas the V and J calls and clone size are those reported in that table. The repertoire holds under 250,000 clones, with around 83% as singletons. CDR1 and CDR2 (germline): LNHDA, SQIVND (reference sequence). The J segment lost 7 bases and the V segment lost 5 bases, leaving 9 bases of the junction unmatched. This CDR3 spans 16 amino acids. Material: peripheral blood. This receptor was taken from a woman aged 50 to 60 with acute or convalescent COVID-19. This rearrangement joins TRBV19 to TRBJ2-2; 11 nucleotides match TRBD2. The CDR3 sequence: CASSPIAGGPIGELFF. CDR3 coding DNA: TGTGCCAGTAGTCCTATAGCGGGAGGGCCGATCGGGGAGCTGTTTTTT. The entire variable domain, with the rest obtained from reference TRBV19 and TRBJ2-2, is as follows: DGGITQSPKYLFRKEGQNVTLSCEQNLNHDAMYWYRQDPGQGLRLIYYSQIVNDFQKGDIAEGYSVSREKKESFPLTVTSAQKNPTAFYLCASSPIAGGPIGELFFGEGSRLTVL.